The 9 T cell receptor beta chains given below trace back to one sample, sequenced in a study of shared clonotypes between healthy human individuals. CD45RO-negative CD8 cells positively selected for CCR7 made up the naive population, which excluded terminally differentiated effector memory CD45RA+ cells. Assay used: immunoSEQ multiplex PCR; TCRdb lists only in-frame clones, some missing. The sample has millions of clones, approximately 94% seen once; the top ten hold approximately 1.2%. The sequencing input was naive CD8+ T cells sorted from blood. The receptors were sampled from a man between 18 and 35 years old in good health.

The chain links TRBV18 to TRBJ2-6, with 7 positions matching TRBD1. The germline V gene encodes CDR1 KGHSH and CDR2 LQKENI. The CDR3 has 17 residues. V lost 5 bases and J lost 2; bases outside the gene matches: 9. CDR3 in amino acids: CASSTGTVATGANVLTF. The CDR3 DNA follows: TGTGCCAGCTCAACGGGGACAGTAGCAACTGGGGCCAACGTCCTGACTTTC.

A word on this clone: Other nucleotide sequences from this sample produce the same CDR3. This chain joins TRBV27 and TRBJ2-5; TRBD2 is a possible D gene (5 bases). This CDR3 region has 14 residues. CDR1 is MNHEY, CDR2 SMNVEV, per germline (reference sequence). V was shortened by 2 bases and J by 1 base, with 8 bases between the two germline ends. The CDR3 DNA reads TGTGCCAGCAGTTTACTCGGGGTCCAAGAGACCCAGTACTTC. Amino acid sequence: CASSLLGVQETQYF.

The J gene is TRBJ1-1, the V gene TRBV5-1; D remains unclear. V gave up 0 bases and J gave up 0 bases, with 6 bases separating them. Germline V gene data show CDR1 as SGHRS and CDR2 as YFSETQ. This CDR3 has 14 residues. The CDR3 DNA reads TGCGCCAGCAGCTTGGGACATATGAACACTGAAGCTTTCTTT. Its translation is CASSLGHMNTEAFF.

CDR3: CARPTTRDRASEQYF. The CDR3 DNA follows: TGTGCCAGGCCGACGACCCGGGACCGAGCGAGCGAGCAGTACTTC. The rearrangement links TRBV19 to TRBJ2-7; the D call may be TRBD1 or TRBD2 (5 bases each). Trimming took 9 bases from V and 6 from J, leaving 24 bases between them. In germline, CDR1 is LNHDA, CDR2 SQIVND (reference sequence). This CDR3 has 15 residues.

DNA of the CDR3: TGTGCCAGTAGTAGTGGGATTCCCTACGAGCAGTACTTC. This codes for CASSSGIPYEQYF. The chain carries TRBV19 and TRBJ2-7; the D is unclear. Germline CDR1 LNHDA, CDR2 SQIVND (reference sequence). The CDR3 has 13 amino acids. V was clipped by 4 bases and J by 2 bases, with 9 bases between them.

The chain couples TRBV30 to TRBJ2-7; unclear D gene. V was trimmed by 0 bases and J by 3 bases, leaving 15 bases between them. This CDR3 is built from 15 residues. Germline CDR1 reads GTSNPN; CDR2 reads SVGIG (reference sequence). The DNA for the CDR3 is TGTGCCTGGAGTGTACCTTATGGGCAGGACTACGAGCAGTACTTC. Amino acid sequence: CAWSVPYGQDYEQYF.

For this clone: The sample contains more than one DNA sequence encoding this CDR3. V and J are TRBV4-1 and TRBJ1-2; D not certain. Germline CDR1 is MGHRA and CDR2 is YSYEKL. This CDR3 comprises 13 residues. V lost 0 bases to trimming and J lost 8 bases, with 10 bases between them. CDR3 DNA sequence: TGCGCCAGCAGCCAAGATTCCGGGAACGGCTACACCTTC. Protein sequence: CASSQDSGNGYTF.

The V and J genes are TRBV28 and TRBJ2-7; 7 bases align to TRBD1. The trim removed 5 bases at V and 0 bases at J, leaving 7 bases unmatched. There are 15 residues in the CDR3. Germline CDR1 and CDR2: MDHEN and SYDVKM. The CDR3 DNA sequence: TGTGCCAGCAGTGGGGACAGATCGAGCTCCTACGAGCAGTACTTC. It translates to CASSGDRSSSYEQYF.

The V and J genes are TRBV30 and TRBJ2-1; D is ambiguous. This CDR3 comprises 15 residues. CDR1 is GTSNPN and CDR2 is SVGIG in the germline V gene (reference sequence). Trimming took 0 bases from V and 4 from J, leaving 13 bases between them. CDR3: CAWSVTPARYNEQFF. The CDR3 DNA follows: TGTGCCTGGAGTGTTACCCCGGCCAGGTACAATGAGCAGTTCTTC.